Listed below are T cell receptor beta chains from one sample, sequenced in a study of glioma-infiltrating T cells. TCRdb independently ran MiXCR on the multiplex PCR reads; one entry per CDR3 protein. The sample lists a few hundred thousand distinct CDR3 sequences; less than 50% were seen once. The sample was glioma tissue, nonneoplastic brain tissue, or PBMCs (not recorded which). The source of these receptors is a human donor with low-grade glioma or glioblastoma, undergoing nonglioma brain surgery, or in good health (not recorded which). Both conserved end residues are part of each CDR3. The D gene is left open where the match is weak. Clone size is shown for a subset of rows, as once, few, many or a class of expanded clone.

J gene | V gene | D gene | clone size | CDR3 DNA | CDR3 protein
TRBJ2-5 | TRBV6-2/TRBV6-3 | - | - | TGTGCCAGCAGCCGGACTACCGGGGAGACCCAGTACTTC | CASSRTTGETQYF
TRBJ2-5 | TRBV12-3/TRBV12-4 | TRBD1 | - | TGTGCCAGCAGTTTCGGGACAGGTCTTACCCAGGAGACCCAGTACTTC | CASSFGTGLTQETQYF
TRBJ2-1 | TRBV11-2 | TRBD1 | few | TGTGCCAGCAGCTTAGCAAGGTCGGGACAGGGGCTCTATGAGCAGTTCTTC | CASSLARSGQGLYEQFF
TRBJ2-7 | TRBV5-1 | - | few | TGCGCCAGCAGCTTGGGGCTAGCGCCCTACGAGCAGTACTTC | CASSLGLAPYEQYF
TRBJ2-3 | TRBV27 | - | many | TGTGCCAGCAGTTTGGCAGGGGTAATGGGCACAGATACGCAGTATTTT | CASSLAGVMGTDTQYF
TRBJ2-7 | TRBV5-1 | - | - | TGCGCCAGCAGCACTCAAGGTGCTGGCTCCTACGAGCAGTACTTC | CASSTQGAGSYEQYF
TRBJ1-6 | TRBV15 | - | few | TGTGCCACCAGCAGAGGGGGGAGCTCCTATAATTCACCCCTCCACTTT | CATSRGGSSYNSPLHF
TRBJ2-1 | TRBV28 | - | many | TGTGCCAGCAGTTCCACCGTAGCTGGGCAGTTCTTC | CASSSTVAGQFF
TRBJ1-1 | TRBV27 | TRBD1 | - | TGTGCCAGCAGTTTCGACAGGGCGCGAGGCACTGAAGCTTTCTTT | CASSFDRARGTEAFF
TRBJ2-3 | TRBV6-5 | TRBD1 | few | TGTGCCAGCAGTTACGCCGGGACAGGGGCTGCGGGTAGCACAGATACGCAGTATTTT | CASSYAGTGAAGSTDTQYF
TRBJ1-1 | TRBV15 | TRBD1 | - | TGTGCCACCAGCGTGGACAGGGCCGGCACTGAAGCTTTCTTT | CATSVDRAGTEAFF
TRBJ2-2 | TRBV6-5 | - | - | TGTGCCAGCAGTTACATATCTACAGGGTCCGGGGAGCTGTTTTTT | CASSYISTGSGELFF
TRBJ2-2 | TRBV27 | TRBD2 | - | TGTGCCAGCAGTTGGACTAGCGGGAGAGGCTACACCGGGGAGCCGTTTTTT | CASSWTSGRGYTGEPFF
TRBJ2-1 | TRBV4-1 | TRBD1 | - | TGCGCCGGCAGCCAAGAGGACAGGGGATTAGATGAGCAGTTCTTC | CAGSQEDRGLDEQFF
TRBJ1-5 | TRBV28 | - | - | TGTGCCAGCAGTTTGGGGGGCGCGTTAGACCAGCCCCAGCATTTT | CASSLGGALDQPQHF
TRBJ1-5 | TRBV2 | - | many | TGTGCCAGCGTACAAGACAGGCTTAATCAGCCCCAGCATTTT | CASVQDRLNQPQHF
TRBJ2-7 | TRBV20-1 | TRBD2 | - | TGCAGTGCTAGGTTTCCCCTCCTAGCGGGAGGGCCGCGTAATGAGCAGTACTTC | CSARFPLLAGGPRNEQYF
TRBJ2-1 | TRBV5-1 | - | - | TGCGCCAGCAGCTTGGGGGGAGCGTACAATGGGCAGTTCTTC | CASSLGGAYNGQFF
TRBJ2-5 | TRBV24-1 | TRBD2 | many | TGTGCCACCAGTGACTGGACTAGCGGGAGGACGGAGACCCAGTACTTC | CATSDWTSGRTETQYF
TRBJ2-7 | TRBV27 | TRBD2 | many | TGTGCCAGCAGCCCCGGGACTAGCGGGAGTTACGAGCAGTACTTC | CASSPGTSGSYEQYF
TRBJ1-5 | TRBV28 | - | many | TGTGCCAGCAGGAACCAGGGACAGCCCCAGCATTTT | CASRNQGQPQHF
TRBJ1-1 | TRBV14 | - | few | TGTGCCAGCAGCCAGCGACGGATGAACACTGAAGCTTTCTTT | CASSQRRMNTEAFF
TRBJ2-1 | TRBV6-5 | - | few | TGTGCCAGCAGTTACGGCGGTTCAGCCTACAATGAGCAGTTCTTC | CASSYGGSAYNEQFF
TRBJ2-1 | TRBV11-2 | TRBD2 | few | TGTGCCAGCAGCTTAGGGGTTACTAGCGGGAGTTGGGAGCAGTTCTTC | CASSLGVTSGSWEQFF
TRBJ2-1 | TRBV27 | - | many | TGTGCCAGCAGTTTAAGGGGGAGGTACAATGAGCAGTTCTTC | CASSLRGRYNEQFF
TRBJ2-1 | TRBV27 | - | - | TGTGCCAGCAGTTTAATTGGTTTCGGAACACCGGTCAATGAGCAGTTCTTC | CASSLIGFGTPVNEQFF
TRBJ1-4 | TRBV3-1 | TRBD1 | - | TGTGCCAGCAGCCGAGGGAGGACAGGTGCAAATGAAAAACTGTTTTTT | CASSRGRTGANEKLFF
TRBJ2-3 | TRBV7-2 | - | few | TGTGCCAGCAGTTCCGGACGGCCCACAGATACGCAGTATTTT | CASSSGRPTDTQYF
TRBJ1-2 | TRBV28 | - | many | TGTGCCAGCGGATGGGATTATGGCTACACCTTC | CASGWDYGYTF
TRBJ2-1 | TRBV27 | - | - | TGTGCCAGCAGTTTGTGGGGGGATGGATCCTACAATGAGCAGTTCTTC | CASSLWGDGSYNEQFF
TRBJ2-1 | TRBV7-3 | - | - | TGTGCCAGCAGCTCAGACGTAGGGGGCTACAATGAGCAGTTCTTC | CASSSDVGGYNEQFF
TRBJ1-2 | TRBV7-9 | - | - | TGTGCCAGCAGCTTAGCGCCCGTTTCCTATGGCTACACCTTC | CASSLAPVSYGYTF
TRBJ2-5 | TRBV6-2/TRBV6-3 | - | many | TGTGCCAGCAGTTACTGGGACCAACCAGAGGGCCTCCAAGAGACCCAGTACTTC | CASSYWDQPEGLQETQYF
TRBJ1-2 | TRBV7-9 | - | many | TGTGCCAGCAGCCAGGCTAGAAACTATGGCTACACCTTC | CASSQARNYGYTF
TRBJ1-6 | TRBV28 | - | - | TGTGCCAGCAGTTTATTCGGTAGAGGGACGGATTCACCCCTCCACTTT | CASSLFGRGTDSPLHF
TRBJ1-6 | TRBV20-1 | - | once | TGCAGTGCTCCCCACAAACTTAATAATTCACCCCTCCACTTT | CSAPHKLNNSPLHF
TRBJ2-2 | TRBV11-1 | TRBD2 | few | TGTGCCAGCAGCTTCGCCCCCCAAACTAGCGGCAACACCGGGGAGCTGTTTTTT | CASSFAPQTSGNTGELFF
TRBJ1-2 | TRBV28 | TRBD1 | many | TGTGCCAGCAGGCTGACAGGGAACTATGGCTACACCTTC | CASRLTGNYGYTF
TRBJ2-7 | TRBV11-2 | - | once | TGTGCCAGCAGCTTAGAAGCACAGGCTGCCTACGAGCAGTACTTC | CASSLEAQAAYEQYF
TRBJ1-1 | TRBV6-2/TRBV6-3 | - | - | TGTGCCAGCAGTTACGGGCAGAGGGGTGACACTGAAGCTTTCTTT | CASSYGQRGDTEAFF
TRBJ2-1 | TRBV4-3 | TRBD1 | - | TGCGCCAGCAGCCAAACCCGGGACAGCTACGTTAACTACAATGAGCAGTTCTTC | CASSQTRDSYVNYNEQFF
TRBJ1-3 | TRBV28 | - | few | TGTGCCAGCAGTTCTAGGGTAACTGGAAACACCATATATTTT | CASSSRVTGNTIYF
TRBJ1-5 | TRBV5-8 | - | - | TGTGCCAGCAGCGGTCGGGGCAGGGGCAATCAGCCCCAGCGTTTT | CASSGRGRGNQPQRF
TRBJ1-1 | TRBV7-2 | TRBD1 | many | TGTGCCAGCAGCATGAGACAGGGGGCGGACGCTTTCTTT | CASSMRQGADAFF
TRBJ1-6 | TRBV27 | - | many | TGTGCCAGCAGGAAGGGACATTCCGTTGGTTCACCCCTCCACTTT | CASRKGHSVGSPLHF
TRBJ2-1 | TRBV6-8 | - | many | TGTGCCAGCAGTTACCCGGCCGTCGCAGAGCAGTTCTTC | CASSYPAVAEQFF
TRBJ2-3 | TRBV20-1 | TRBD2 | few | TGCAGTGCTAGAGTGCCTAGCGGGAGGATCTTCGATACGCAGTATTTT | CSARVPSGRIFDTQYF
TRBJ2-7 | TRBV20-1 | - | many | TGCAGTGCTCCTGACGCGAGGGGGTCCTACGAGCAGTACTTC | CSAPDARGSYEQYF
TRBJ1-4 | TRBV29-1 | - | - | TGCAGCGTTGAAGACATGGGGACGGCAACTAATGAAAAACTGTTTTTT | CSVEDMGTATNEKLFF